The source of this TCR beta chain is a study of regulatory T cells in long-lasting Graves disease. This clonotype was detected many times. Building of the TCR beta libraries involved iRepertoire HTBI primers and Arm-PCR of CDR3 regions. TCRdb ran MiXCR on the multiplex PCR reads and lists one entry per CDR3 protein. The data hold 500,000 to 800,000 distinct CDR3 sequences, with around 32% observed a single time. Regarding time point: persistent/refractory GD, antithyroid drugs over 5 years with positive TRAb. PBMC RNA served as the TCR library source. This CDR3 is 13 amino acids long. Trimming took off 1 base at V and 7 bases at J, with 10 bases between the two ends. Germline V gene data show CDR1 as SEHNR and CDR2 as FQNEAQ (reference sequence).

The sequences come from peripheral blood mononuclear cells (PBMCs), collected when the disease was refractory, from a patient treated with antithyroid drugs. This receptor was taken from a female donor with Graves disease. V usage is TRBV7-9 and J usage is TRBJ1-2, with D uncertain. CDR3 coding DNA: TGTGCCAGCAGCTTAGTGGCGGATCGTGGCTACACCTTC. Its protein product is CASSLVADRGYTF. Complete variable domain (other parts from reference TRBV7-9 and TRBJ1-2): DTGVSQNPRHKITKRGQNVTFRCDPISEHNRLYWYRQTLGQGPEFLTYFQNEAQLEKSRLLSDRFSAERPKGSFSTLEIQRTEQGDSAMYLCASSLVADRGYTFGSGTRLTVV.